This T cell receptor (beta chain) was documented in a study of CXCR3-negative and CXCR3-positive naive CD8 T cells. Naive CD8+ T cells carried a CD45RO-CCR7+CD27+CD95- phenotype. Remarks on this clonotype: Its specificity is not known.

In germline, CDR1 is SGHRS, CDR2 YFSETQ. The CDR3 length is 13 residues. In preparing the TRB cDNA libraries, 5' RACE with UMI labels was used. TCRdb re-called the 5' RACE reads; one entry per CDR3 protein, DNA not given. The sample's table shows 6,500 to 7,000 distinct CDR3 sequences. Study results and limitations: Compared with CXCR3-negative naive cells, CXCR3-positive naive cells showed more hydrophobic TRB CDR3s. Surface CD5 matched across naive subsets, and TRB CDR3 properties served to infer TCR strength. Partial loss of CXCR3 expression followed cryopreservation; most assays used fresh PBMCs.

Sequencing used naive CXCR3+ CD8+ T cells from blood. As to subset: CD45RO-CCR7+CD27+CD95- naive CD8+ T cells expressing CXCR3 (TNR3+). The J gene is TRBJ2-7, the V gene TRBV5-1. This receptor was obtained from a human donor in good health. Some clones in this sample may be carry-over from other donors' samples. CDR3 sequence reads: CASRDLRDYEQYF.